This is a list of T cell receptor beta chains from one sample in a study of tumor and adjacent non-tumor tissue in lung cancer. TCRdb re-called the multiplex PCR reads with MiXCR, one entry per CDR3 protein. The sample has tens of thousands of distinct CDR3 sequences, around 75% seen once. The sample comprised lung tumor tissue. These receptors came from a woman in her forties or fifties with non-small cell lung cancer. Both conserved end residues are part of each CDR3.

CDR3 protein	CDR3 length	V gene	J gene
CASSYSLMGLTDTQYF	16	TRBV6-5	TRBJ2-3
CVSSQGTGVARWTQYF	16	TRBV4-2	TRBJ2-5
CASRTGTNGNNEQFF	15	TRBV10-2	TRBJ2-1
CASSQVTIGTTVTQYF	16	TRBV4-2	TRBJ2-3
CASSYCRSSYNEQFF	15	TRBV6-2/TRBV6-3	TRBJ2-1
CDSSRGTFQDHDYTF	15	TRBV6-5	TRBJ1-2
CASSLNQETQYF	12	TRBV5-1	TRBJ2-5
CASSADTYQETQYF	14	TRBV11-1	TRBJ2-5
CASSSGISGNLRETQCF	17	TRBV5-4	TRBJ2-5
CASSLAPSGRYNEQFF	16	TRBV5-1	TRBJ2-1
CASSYSPRNEQYF	13	TRBV6-6	TRBJ2-7
CVSGMTDGSGEQFF	14	TRBV12-3/TRBV12-4	TRBJ2-1
CVSSQGRAVSGGYTF	15	TRBV4-2	TRBJ1-2
CASTGISWSAGEPFF	15	TRBV12-3/TRBV12-4	TRBJ2-2
CASSPAPDREEKLFF	15	TRBV5-4	TRBJ1-4
CASNPGTGFIYEQYF	15	TRBV5-1	TRBJ2-7
CSAQGRGDSYEQYF	14	TRBV29-1	TRBJ2-7
CASSPLPRETQYF	13	TRBV5-1	TRBJ2-5
CNARRQGTDGYTF	13	TRBV20-1	TRBJ1-2
CSVRDGLQLHTEAFF	15	TRBV20-1	TRBJ1-1
CPSSFGTRVTYVQYF	15	TRBV11-2	TRBJ2-7
CDSSLDPGTDTQYF	14	TRBV11-3	TRBJ2-3
CANNPIQGFTDTQYF	15	TRBV12-3/TRBV12-4	TRBJ2-3
CASRAGEHGYDYTF	14	TRBV28	TRBJ1-2
CSASSLGGSYEQYF	14	TRBV20-1	TRBJ2-7
CASSILGGFTDTQYF	15	TRBV19	TRBJ2-3
CASSAPRRLTDTQYF	15	TRBV6-5	TRBJ2-3
CSTEDTTYNEQFF	13	TRBV29-1	TRBJ2-1
CASSQVSPLSSHEQYF	16	TRBV4-2	TRBJ2-7
CASSSTAASTDTEYF	15	TRBV11-2	TRBJ2-3
CASASVEGADNELLF	15	TRBV6-2/TRBV6-3	TRBJ2-1
CASRQDHRTENAYEQHF	17	TRBV14	TRBJ2-7
CASSEGTRRGTDTQYF	16	TRBV5-1	TRBJ2-3
CASSPPSGNSYNEQFF	16	TRBV11-3	TRBJ2-1
CAHGSYNVQFF	11	TRBV10-3	TRBJ2-1
CAIDAGGRANEQFF	14	TRBV10-3	TRBJ2-1
CVCNQRSTANTGELFF	16	TRBV6-1	TRBJ2-2